Listed below are T cell receptor beta chains from one sample, sequenced in a study of CD8 T cells in ankylosing spondylitis. TCRdb reprocessed the 5' RACE reads via MiXCR and lists one record per CDR3 protein. The sample yields hundreds of thousands of distinct CDR3 sequences, roughly 10% seen once. Sequencing used blood, either unsorted or a sorted T cell fraction (not recorded which). The receptor set was obtained from a male donor with ankylosing spondylitis. Both conserved end residues are part of each CDR3. The order of the fields is J gene, D gene, clone size, V gene, CDR3 DNA, CDR3 protein. The D gene is left open where the match is weak. Expanded clones get a size class; other rows say once, few or many, or leave the size out.

J gene: TRBJ1-2
D gene: -
clone size: few
V gene: TRBV7-8
CDR3 DNA: TGTGCCAGCAGCTTAGGGGAAAATTTCTATGGCTACACCTTC
CDR3 protein: CASSLGENFYGYTF

J gene: TRBJ2-3
D gene: -
clone size: -
V gene: TRBV9
CDR3 DNA: TGTGCCAGCAGCCCTCAGACTAGCACAGATACGCAGTATTTT
CDR3 protein: CASSPQTSTDTQYF

J gene: TRBJ1-4
D gene: -
clone size: -
V gene: TRBV4-2
CDR3 DNA: TGTGCCAGCAGCCCAGTGCCGGGGGATGAAAAACTGTTTTTT
CDR3 protein: CASSPVPGDEKLFF

J gene: TRBJ1-2
D gene: -
clone size: many
V gene: TRBV5-1
CDR3 DNA: TGCGCCAGCAGCGTAGGGACATCTAACTATGGCTACACCTTC
CDR3 protein: CASSVGTSNYGYTF

J gene: TRBJ2-7
D gene: TRBD2
clone size: -
V gene: TRBV12-3/TRBV12-4
CDR3 DNA: TGTGCCAGCAGTTGGGACTACCCCTACGAGCAGTACTTC
CDR3 protein: CASSWDYPYEQYF

J gene: TRBJ2-1
D gene: -
clone size: many
V gene: TRBV29-1
CDR3 DNA: TGCAGCGGTAGCAGGGGAATCTCCTACAATGAGCAGTTCTTC
CDR3 protein: CSGSRGISYNEQFF

J gene: TRBJ1-3
D gene: TRBD1
clone size: -
V gene: TRBV7-2
CDR3 DNA: TGTGCCAGCAGCTTAAGACAGGGGGTTACTGGAAACACCATATATTTT
CDR3 protein: CASSLRQGVTGNTIYF

J gene: TRBJ1-1
D gene: -
clone size: many
V gene: TRBV25-1
CDR3 DNA: TGTGCCAGCTCCCCTTCCATGAACACTGAAGCTTTCTTT
CDR3 protein: CASSPSMNTEAFF

J gene: TRBJ2-7
D gene: TRBD1
clone size: -
V gene: TRBV4-1
CDR3 DNA: TGCGCCAGCAGCCAGGGGACAGGGGCAATCTCCTACGAGCAGTACTTC
CDR3 protein: CASSQGTGAISYEQYF

J gene: TRBJ1-4
D gene: -
clone size: few
V gene: TRBV9
CDR3 DNA: TGTGCCAGCAGCGTAGCGGGGGGTGCTGGGGAAAAACTGTTTTTT
CDR3 protein: CASSVAGGAGEKLFF

J gene: TRBJ2-1
D gene: -
clone size: few
V gene: TRBV5-1
CDR3 DNA: TGCGCCAGCAGCTTGCTCACTGGACTGTACAATGAGCAGTTCTTC
CDR3 protein: CASSLLTGLYNEQFF

J gene: TRBJ1-1
D gene: -
clone size: few
V gene: TRBV12-3/TRBV12-4
CDR3 DNA: TGTGCCAGCAGTTTGGGCTGGCGAGCTTTCTTT
CDR3 protein: CASSLGWRAFF

J gene: TRBJ2-7
D gene: -
clone size: few
V gene: TRBV27
CDR3 DNA: TGTGCCAGCGGTCGAGCGAACCCGTCCTACGAGCAGTACTTC
CDR3 protein: CASGRANPSYEQYF

J gene: TRBJ2-3
D gene: -
clone size: -
V gene: TRBV18
CDR3 DNA: TGTGCCAGCTCACCCTTCGGGCCAAGCACAGATACGCAGTATTTT
CDR3 protein: CASSPFGPSTDTQYF

J gene: TRBJ1-1
D gene: -
clone size: few
V gene: TRBV20-1
CDR3 DNA: TGCAGTGCTAGACCTTGGAACACTGAAGCTTTCTTT
CDR3 protein: CSARPWNTEAFF

J gene: TRBJ1-5
D gene: TRBD1
clone size: -
V gene: TRBV6-1
CDR3 DNA: TGTGCCGCCGGGGGGGACAGAAACCAGCCCCAGCATTTT
CDR3 protein: CAAGGDRNQPQHF

J gene: TRBJ1-1
D gene: -
clone size: few
V gene: TRBV10-3
CDR3 DNA: TGTGCCATCAGTGAAAAGGCTCCGAACACTGAAGCTTTCTTT
CDR3 protein: CAISEKAPNTEAFF

J gene: TRBJ2-5
D gene: TRBD2
clone size: -
V gene: TRBV24-1
CDR3 DNA: TGTGCCACCAGTGATTTTCGTACTAGCGGCCAAGAGACCCAGTACTTC
CDR3 protein: CATSDFRTSGQETQYF

J gene: TRBJ2-7
D gene: -
clone size: -
V gene: TRBV4-1
CDR3 DNA: TGCGCCAGCAAACCGGGACCAAGCTCCTACGAGCAGTACTTC
CDR3 protein: CASKPGPSSYEQYF

J gene: TRBJ2-6
D gene: -
clone size: few
V gene: TRBV7-2
CDR3 DNA: TGTGCCACCCTTGGACGGTCCTCTGGGGCCAACGTCCTGACTTTC
CDR3 protein: CATLGRSSGANVLTF

J gene: TRBJ1-2
D gene: -
clone size: many
V gene: TRBV11-2
CDR3 DNA: TGTGCCAGCAGCTTAGCCCTTGGGAGAGTCTACAGTGGCTACACCTTC
CDR3 protein: CASSLALGRVYSGYTF

J gene: TRBJ2-2
D gene: -
clone size: many
V gene: TRBV29-1
CDR3 DNA: TGCAGCGTTGGGGTTGGCACCGGGGAGCTGTTTTTT
CDR3 protein: CSVGVGTGELFF

J gene: TRBJ1-1
D gene: -
clone size: -
V gene: TRBV5-1
CDR3 DNA: TGCGCCAGCAGACCCCCGGGGGCGAACACTGAAGCTTTCTTT
CDR3 protein: CASRPPGANTEAFF

J gene: TRBJ1-2
D gene: TRBD1
clone size: -
V gene: TRBV12-3/TRBV12-4
CDR3 DNA: TGTGCCAGCAGTTCTGACGGACAGGGCTATGGCTACACCTTC
CDR3 protein: CASSSDGQGYGYTF

J gene: TRBJ2-7
D gene: -
clone size: few
V gene: TRBV25-1
CDR3 DNA: TGTGCCAGCAGTGCCTCATACTACGAGCAGTACTTC
CDR3 protein: CASSASYYEQYF

J gene: TRBJ1-5
D gene: -
clone size: few
V gene: TRBV12-3/TRBV12-4
CDR3 DNA: TGTGCCAGCAGGACGTACGGGGGCAATCAGCCCCAGCATTTT
CDR3 protein: CASRTYGGNQPQHF

J gene: TRBJ2-1
D gene: TRBD2
clone size: -
V gene: TRBV7-8
CDR3 DNA: TGTGCCAGCAGCTTACGAGCGGGAGCTAGGGGCAATGAGCAGTTCTTC
CDR3 protein: CASSLRAGARGNEQFF

J gene: TRBJ1-1
D gene: -
clone size: -
V gene: TRBV6-1
CDR3 DNA: TGTGCCAGCGAGGGAGCGCCGTCGAACACTGAAGCTTTCTTT
CDR3 protein: CASEGAPSNTEAFF

J gene: TRBJ2-3
D gene: -
clone size: few
V gene: TRBV7-2
CDR3 DNA: TGTGCCAGCGGCGTGAGGGGCCCCACAGATACGCAGTATTTT
CDR3 protein: CASGVRGPTDTQYF

J gene: TRBJ2-5
D gene: -
clone size: few
V gene: TRBV4-3
CDR3 DNA: TGCGCCAGCAGCCAAGATTTGGGACCGGGACAAAAAGAGACCCAGTACTTC
CDR3 protein: CASSQDLGPGQKETQYF

J gene: TRBJ2-5
D gene: TRBD2
clone size: many
V gene: TRBV29-1
CDR3 DNA: TGCAGCGTCCGGACTAGCGTCCTCCAAGAGACCCAGTACTTC
CDR3 protein: CSVRTSVLQETQYF

J gene: TRBJ1-1
D gene: TRBD1
clone size: -
V gene: TRBV5-1
CDR3 DNA: TGCGCCAGCATCGGTACAGGGGGCTCCCGGAACACTGAAGCTTTCTTT
CDR3 protein: CASIGTGGSRNTEAFF

J gene: TRBJ1-2
D gene: TRBD1
clone size: -
V gene: TRBV12-3/TRBV12-4
CDR3 DNA: TGTGCCAGCAGTCCCGGACAGGCCCACTATGGCTACACCTTC
CDR3 protein: CASSPGQAHYGYTF

J gene: TRBJ1-5
D gene: TRBD1
clone size: many
V gene: TRBV12-3/TRBV12-4
CDR3 DNA: TGTGCCAGCAGTCGCCTGGGACAGGGCCTCAATCAGCCCCAGCATTTT
CDR3 protein: CASSRLGQGLNQPQHF

J gene: TRBJ2-5
D gene: -
clone size: few
V gene: TRBV30
CDR3 DNA: TGTGCCTGGAGTGTAGGAGGTATCCAAGAGACCCAGTACTTC
CDR3 protein: CAWSVGGIQETQYF